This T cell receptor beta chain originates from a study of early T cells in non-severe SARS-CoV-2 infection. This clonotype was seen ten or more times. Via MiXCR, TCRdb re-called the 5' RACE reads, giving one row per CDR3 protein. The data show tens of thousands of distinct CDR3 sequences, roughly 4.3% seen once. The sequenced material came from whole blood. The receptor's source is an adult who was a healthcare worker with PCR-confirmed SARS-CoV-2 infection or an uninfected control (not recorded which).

CDR3: CASGTRSTDTQYF. Here the CDR3 DNA reads TGTGCCAGCGGTACAAGGAGCACAGATACGCAGTATTTT. This chain links TRBV7-9 with TRBJ2-3; D is unresolved. V lost 8 bases and J lost 0, with 9 bases in between. This CDR3 comprises 13 residues. Germline loops: CDR1 SEHNR, CDR2 FQNEAQ (reference sequence).